The present T cell receptor beta chain was sequenced within a study of cytotoxic CD8 clonotypes in ibrutinib-treated CLL. In regard to this clone: The antigen remains undetermined.

Findings and limits, study-wide: Baseline clonality, higher than in age-matched healthy donors, tracked circulating CD8+ T-cell counts.

Target depth was 1 in 200,000 to 1 in 1 million T cells, about 10x per clonotype. Profiling relied on immunoSEQ multiplex PCR, and the TCRdb table lists in-frame clones only, not all of them. The sample lists tens of thousands of clones; 70% to 90% were seen once. CDR1 is SGDLS, CDR2 YYNGEE, per germline. This CDR3 has 17 amino acids. Trimming took 4 bases from V and 4 from J, leaving 23 bases between them. The origin of this receptor is a human donor with chronic lymphocytic leukemia. The V and J genes are TRBV9 and TRBJ1-2; possible D gene TRBD1, 5 bases. The sequencing used PBMCs, collected before ibrutinib treatment. The CDR3 loop reads CASSHSQDGALPYGYTF. CDR3 nucleotides: TGTGCCAGCAGCCATTCCCAGGACGGGGCCCTACCCTATGGCTACACCTTC.